One and the same sample provided the 20 T cell receptor beta chains below, sequenced in a study of Tregs in tolerant kidney transplant recipients. Sequencing was performed with immunoSEQ multiplex PCR; in TCRdb, only in-frame clones are kept and a portion is missing. Found here are over 25,000 clones; the top ten clones hold about 8.1%. Sequenced material: CD8+ T cells from blood, taken before the transplant. The receptors stem from a human donor who received a combined kidney and bone marrow transplant.

To note about this clone: With the read ending 3 residues before the CDR3 end, the germline J gene is used to fill in that end. This rearrangement joins TRBV7-6 to TRBJ1-1; D is perhaps TRBD1 (5 bases). Germline V gene lookup returns CDR1 SGHVS and CDR2 FNYEAQ. Trimming took off 1 base at V and 3 bases at J, with 12 bases between the two ends. This CDR3 region has 15 residues. The CDR3 bases that were read are TGTGCCAGCAGCTTAGATCACGGCAGGGACACTGAA. Translation gives CASSLDHGRDTE. In full, the CDR3 is CASSLDHGRDTEAFF.

Comments on this clone: The CDR3 end is not reached by the read, which stops 3 residues before it; the germline J gene fills it in. The V call is TRBV20-1, the J call TRBJ2-6; TRBD1 matches 10 bases. This CDR3 has 15 amino acids. The germline V gene has CDR1 DFQATT and CDR2 SNEGSKA (reference sequence). V dropped 3 bases and J dropped 3; count of bases not matched to a gene: 2. Incomplete CDR3 DNA: TGCAGTGCTAGCGACAGGGGGCTTGGGGCCAACGTC. Translation gives CSASDRGLGANV. In full, the CDR3 reads CSASDRGLGANVLTF.

About this clone itself: The DNA ends 3 residues before the CDR3 does, and the rest of the CDR3 is filled in from the germline J gene. The V call is TRBV6-4, the J call TRBJ2-7, with 8 bases aligning to TRBD2. The length of the CDR3 is 18 residues. After removal of 2 bases from V and 4 bases from J, the junction contained 16 bases not matched to a gene. The germline gives CDR1 MRHNA, CDR2 SNTAGT. The part of the CDR3 DNA that was read is TGTGCCAGCAGTGACCGGGAGGGCCGCGGGCGTTTACTATACGAG. It specifies CASSDREGRGRLLYE. The entire CDR3 protein reads CASSDREGRGRLLYEQYF.

Worth noting for this clone: The CDR3 extends 3 residues past the end of the read, so its final part is completed from the germline J gene. The gene calls are TRBV30 and TRBJ2-3, with D unclear. This CDR3 has 11 amino acids. The germline V gene encodes CDR1 GTSNPN and CDR2 SVGIG (reference sequence). Trimming stripped 5 bases from V and 6 bases from J, with 9 bases between. Partial CDR3 DNA: TGTGCCTGGGAGGTCACCGATACG. Translating gives CAWEVTDT. The CDR3, in full, reads CAWEVTDTQYF.

Points on this clone: The read comes to an end 3 residues before the CDR3 does, leaving the germline J gene to fill in the end. The rearrangement uses TRBV13 and TRBJ2-5; 7 nucleotides agree with TRBD1. The trim removed 3 bases at V and 5 bases at J, leaving 3 bases unmatched. Looked up from germline, CDR1 is PRHDT and CDR2 is FYEKMQ (reference sequence). The CDR3 consists of 13 residues. The CDR3 loop is CASSFGTEETQYF. CDR3 bases read: TGTGCCAGCAGCTTTGGGACAGAGGAGACC.

The part of the CDR3 DNA that was read is TGTGCCAGCAGCGAACCGGGACAACTGAATTCACCC. It codes for CASSEPGQLNSP. The full CDR3 reads CASSEPGQLNSPLHF. The chain has TRBV7-9 and TRBJ1-6; a weak D match, TRBD1 (6 bases). The read terminates 3 residues ahead of where the CDR3 ends, so the germline J gene completes it. Germline CDR1 reads SEHNR; CDR2 reads FQNEAQ (reference sequence). The CDR3 covers 15 residues. The V gene lost 5 bases and the J gene lost 7 bases, with 15 bases spanning the gap.

Of note for this clone: The read terminates 3 residues ahead of where the CDR3 ends, so the germline J gene completes it. The rearrangement uses TRBV5-8 and TRBJ2-1; the match to TRBD2 covers 7 bases. CDR1 is SGHTS and CDR2 is YDEGEE in the germline V gene. Germline trimming cut 3 bases from V and 5 bases from J; bases unmatched to any gene: 8. This CDR3 is built from 15 residues. CDR3 protein: CASSWIRGLDNEQFF. The covered CDR3 bases are TGTGCCAGCAGCTGGATACGTGGACTAGACAATGAG.

In the case of this clone: The read halts 3 residues ahead of the CDR3 end, with the missing end drawn from the germline J gene. The rearrangement joins TRBV13 to TRBJ1-2; TRBD1 aligns across 7 bases. The CDR3 covers 15 residues. Germline V lookup: CDR1 PRHDT, CDR2 FYEKMQ (reference sequence). Trimming at V came to 2 bases and at J to 4 bases, leaving 7 bases not matched to a gene. The CDR3 bases that were read are TGTGCCAGCAGCTTACGCCGCGCAGGGGGCTATGGC. This translates into CASSLRRAGGYG. The CDR3 as a whole reads CASSLRRAGGYGYTF. Based on the CDR3 plus reference TRBV13 and TRBJ1-2, the full variable domain is AAGVIQSPRHLIKEKRETATLKCYPIPRHDTVYWYQQGPGQDPQFLISFYEKMQSDKGSIPDRFSAQQFSDYHSELNMSSLELGDSALYFCASSLRRAGGYGYTFGSGTRLTVV.

On this clone: The read terminates 3 residues ahead of where the CDR3 ends, so the germline J gene completes it. V and J are TRBV5-4 and TRBJ1-2; D is unresolved. The germline V and J ends were trimmed by 0 bases and 2 bases, with 8 bases remaining between them. Per the germline V gene, CDR1 is SGHNT and CDR2 is YYREEE (reference sequence). This CDR3 contains 14 residues. CDR3 protein: CASSLEGPNYGYTF. CDR3 DNA (partial): TGTGCCAGCAGCTTGGAAGGCCCAAACTATGGC.

About this clone: The DNA ends 3 residues before the CDR3 does, and the rest of the CDR3 is filled in from the germline J gene. V is TRBV5-6 and J is TRBJ2-5; no reliable D call. The CDR3 length is 13 residues. The V gene lost 4 bases and the J gene lost 1 base, with 8 bases spanning the gap. Germline CDR1 and CDR2: SGHDT and YYEEEE. Incomplete CDR3 DNA: TGTGCCAGCAGCCCCTCTCCCCAAGAGACC. Its translation is CASSPSPQET. The entire CDR3 reads CASSPSPQETQYF. Full variable domain (missing parts from reference TRBV5-6 and TRBJ2-5): DAGVTQSPTHLIKTRGQQVTLRCSPKSGHDTVSWYQQALGQGPQFIFQYYEEEERQRGNFPDRFSGHQFPNYSSELNVNALLLGDSALYLCASSPSPQETQYFGPGTRLLVL.

Notes on this clone: The CDR3 end falls 3 residues outside the read, so it is completed with the germline J gene. The chain employs TRBV7-9 and TRBJ2-7; D not resolved. The V and J ends lost 2 bases and 2 bases respectively, with 10 bases between them. This CDR3 contains 14 residues. From germline, CDR1 is SEHNR and CDR2 FQNEAQ (reference sequence). CDR3 DNA, as far as it was read: TGTGCCAGCAGCTTATGGCAGGATACCTACGAG. Residues: CASSLWQDTYE. The full CDR3 sequence reads CASSLWQDTYEQYF.

A remark on this clone: The read is 3 residues too short to cover the CDR3 end, so that end is filled in from the germline J gene. The rearrangement uses TRBV5-1 and TRBJ2-1, with D possibly being TRBD1 (6 bases). Trimming stripped 4 bases from V and 4 bases from J, with 15 bases between. Germline V gene sequence: CDR1 SGHRS, CDR2 YFSETQ. The CDR3 extends over 15 amino acids. The CDR3 bases that were read are TGCGCCAGCAGCCCTTGGTCAGGGGAGTACAATGAG. Translated: CASSPWSGEYNE. The whole CDR3 sequence is CASSPWSGEYNEQFF.

Of note for this clone: Sequencing ends 3 residues short of the CDR3 end; the germline J gene provides the rest. V usage is TRBV6-1 and J usage is TRBJ2-3; no firm D call. Trimming left V 1 base short and J 0 bases short, with 11 bases between. Germline V gives CDR1 MNHNS, CDR2 SASEGT. The CDR3 is 16 amino acids. The CDR3 region is CASSEDAGSSTDTQYF. The covered CDR3 bases are TGTGCCAGCAGTGAAGACGCCGGGTCTAGCACAGATACG.

As to this clone: With the read ending 3 residues before the CDR3 end, the germline J gene is used to fill in that end. V and J are TRBV19 and TRBJ2-1; possibly TRBD1 for D (6 bases). Germline V gene sequence: CDR1 LNHDA, CDR2 SQIVND (reference sequence). The V end was cut by 7 bases, the J end by 4 bases, with 17 bases between. There are 15 residues in the CDR3. The CDR3 here is CASTLDRTAYNEQFF. Partial CDR3 DNA: TGTGCCAGTACCCTAGATCGGACAGCTTACAATGAG.

CDR3 sequence: CASSIPGQGLDTEAFF. CDR3 DNA, as far as it was read: TGTGCCAGTAGTATCCCAGGACAGGGGCTAGACACTGAA. V usage is TRBV19 and J usage is TRBJ1-1; TRBD1 matches at 9 bases. The read terminates 3 residues ahead of where the CDR3 ends, so the germline J gene completes it. After removal of 3 bases from V and 3 bases from J, the junction contained 8 bases not matched to a gene. Germline lookup yields CDR1 LNHDA and CDR2 SQIVND (reference sequence). The CDR3 sequence is 16 residues long.

About this clone itself: The read falls 3 residues short of the CDR3 end, and the missing part is taken from the germline J gene. The chain is built from TRBV7-9 and TRBJ2-2; 8 nucleotides align to TRBD1. With 5 bases clipped from V and 1 base from J, the junction kept 3 bases outside the gene matches. CDR1 and CDR2 from the germline V gene are SEHNR and FQNEAQ (reference sequence). This CDR3 spans 15 amino acids. The DNA read from the CDR3 is TGTGCCAGCAGCCCCACAGGGGGGAACACCGGGGAG. As protein: CASSPTGGNTGE. The whole CDR3 is CASSPTGGNTGELFF.

With respect to this clone: The read terminates 3 residues ahead of where the CDR3 ends, so the germline J gene completes it. The chain is built from TRBV5-1 and TRBJ2-3, with TRBD1 as a possible D gene (6 bases). Per the germline V gene, CDR1 is SGHRS and CDR2 is YFSETQ. The V end was cut by 3 bases, the J end by 6 bases, with 23 bases between. The CDR3 is 17 residues long. This chain's CDR3 is CASSSWPQVQGKDTQYF. The CDR3 DNA, read in part, is TGCGCCAGCAGCTCCTGGCCCCAAGTTCAGGGGAAGGATACG.

To note about this clone: The read ends 3 residues early relative to the CDR3; the germline J gene fills the gap. The V call is TRBV19, the J call TRBJ1-5; TRBD1 matches 12 bases. Trimming at V came to 5 bases and at J to 3 bases, leaving 14 bases not matched to a gene. CDR3 size: 19 residues. In germline, CDR1 is LNHDA, CDR2 SQIVND (reference sequence). CDR3 DNA (partial): TGTGCCAGTAGTGGGCCGGGACAGGGGGCGCTGGGGCTCAATCAGCCC. It yields the protein CASSGPGQGALGLNQP. The full-length CDR3 reads as CASSGPGQGALGLNQPQHF.

As concerns this clone: The read terminates 3 residues before the CDR3 end, so the remaining end is supplied by the germline J gene. This chain uses TRBV20-1 with TRBJ2-3; D gene uncertain. The CDR3 is made up of 13 amino acids. Germline V gene sequence: CDR1 DFQATT, CDR2 SNEGSKA (reference sequence). The V and J ends lost 3 bases and 2 bases respectively, with 9 bases between them. This CDR3 reads CSARMRNTDTQYF. CDR3 bases read: TGCAGTGCTAGGATGCGGAACACAGATACG.

With respect to this clone: Sequencing ends 3 residues short of the CDR3 end; the germline J gene provides the rest. This sample also contains other DNA sequences that code for the same CDR3. The genes are TRBV19 and TRBJ2-7, with D uncertain. Germline values: CDR1 LNHDA, CDR2 SQIVND (reference sequence). The V end was cut by 4 bases, the J end by 3 bases, with 7 bases between. This CDR3 has 12 amino acids. CDR3 sequence: CASSRPGYEQYF. CDR3 DNA, as far as it was read: TGTGCCAGTAGTAGACCAGGCTACGAG.